What follows are 15 T cell receptor beta chains derived from one specimen sequenced in a study of graft-versus-host responses after intestinal transplantation. Profiled with immunoSEQ multiplex PCR; TCRdb holds only in-frame clones, not every one. The table lists roughly 90,000 clones, about 88% of them singletons. Their specific antigens are unknown. Specimen: unstimulated CD4+ T cells sorted from spleen or lymph node cells, collected before transplant. The receptors were gathered from a human donor who was the organ donor for an intestinal transplant.

The chain uses TRBV2 and TRBJ2-4; D unresolved. The germline V gene encodes CDR1 SNHLY and CDR2 FYNNEI. This CDR3 contains 15 residues. V dropped 2 bases and J dropped 1 base, with 9 bases sitting between them. The CDR3 DNA follows: TGTGCCAGCAGTGAATTTGGCAGTGCCAAAAACATTCAGTACTTC. It yields the protein CASSEFGSAKNIQYF.

This clone has more than one count but fewer than ten. V and J are TRBV6-4 and TRBJ2-3, with D maybe TRBD1 (7 bases). Trimming removed 3 bases at V and 10 bases at J, with 20 bases between. The CDR3 is 15 residues long. Germline loops: CDR1 MRHNA, CDR2 SNTAGT. In DNA, the CDR3 is TGTGCCAGCAGTGAGGACAGGAGGGACATCGGGGCGCAGTATTTT. It specifies CASSEDRRDIGAQYF.

The chain has TRBV11-3 and TRBJ1-6, with 7 nucleotides matching TRBD1. V was clipped by 1 base and J by 9 bases; unmatched bases: 9. CDR1 is SGHNT, CDR2 YENEEA, per germline. This CDR3 comprises 16 residues. CDR3 residues: CASSLGSGQTLSPLHF. For the CDR3, the DNA is TGTGCCAGCAGCTTAGGTTCGGGACAGACCCTTTCACCCCTCCACTTT.

The V gene is TRBV27, the J gene TRBJ2-5; 9 nucleotides line up with TRBD2. The CDR3 is made up of 15 amino acids. Looked up from germline, CDR1 is MNHEY and CDR2 is SMNVEV (reference sequence). V was clipped by 4 bases and J by 6 bases; unmatched bases: 9. The CDR3 region has the DNA TGTGCCAGCAGTTCCAGCCTAGCGGGGAGGAAGACCCAGTACTTC. It yields the protein CASSSSLAGRKTQYF.

The chain recombines TRBV10-3 with TRBJ1-2; 9 nucleotides match TRBD1. The CDR3 is made up of 14 amino acids. V shed 6 bases and J 5 bases; nucleotides not matched to a gene: 7. Germline CDR1 is ENHRY and CDR2 is SYGVKD. CDR3 sequence reads: CAIRDPGQGYGYTF. Here the CDR3 DNA reads TGTGCCATCAGGGACCCGGGACAGGGATATGGCTACACCTTC.

The chain recombines TRBV6-4 with TRBJ1-1; maybe TRBD1 (6 bases). The V end lost 5 bases, the J end lost 1 base, and 8 bases lay between the germline ends. The CDR3 spans 13 residues. The V gene's germline CDR1 is MRHNA and CDR2 SNTAGT. This chain's CDR3 is CASSKGGNTEAFF. The CDR3 DNA reads TGTGCCAGCAGTAAAGGGGGGAACACTGAAGCTTTCTTT.

The CDR3 nucleotides are TGTGCTAGTGGTTTACTTAGTCCCTACGAGCAGTACTTC. This codes for CASGLLSPYEQYF. The chain carries TRBV12-5 and TRBJ2-7; D call uncertain. The germline CDR1 and CDR2 sequences are LGHNT and FRNRAP. The V gene lost 3 bases and the J gene lost 2 bases, with 8 bases spanning the gap. This CDR3 has 13 residues. The full variable domain, with the rest looked up from reference TRBV12-5 and TRBJ2-7, is DARVTQTPRHKVTEMGQEVTMRCQPILGHNTVFWYRQTMMQGLELLAYFRNRAPLDDSGMPKDRFSAEMPDATLATLKIQPSEPRDSAVYFCASGLLSPYEQYFGPGTRLTVT.

The V call is TRBV6-6, the J call TRBJ1-4; 9 bases are shared with TRBD1. With V trimmed by 6 bases and J by 14 bases, 7 bases remained unmatched. This CDR3 comprises 12 residues. Germline V CDR1 and CDR2: MNHNY, SVGAGI (reference sequence). In DNA form, the CDR3 reads TGTGCCAGCAGAATAGGGACAGGGCCCCTGTTTTTT. Its translation is CASRIGTGPLFF.

CDR3 loop: CASRNRDYTKNIQYF. CDR3 nucleotides: TGCGCCAGCAGGAACCGGGACTACACAAAAAACATTCAGTACTTC. This sequence joins TRBV10-2 and TRBJ2-4; 7 nucleotides line up with TRBD2. Germline loops: CDR1 WSHSY, CDR2 SAAADI. The CDR3 totals 15 residues. The V and J ends lost 6 bases and 4 bases, in that order; junction bases with no gene match: 9.

The chain carries TRBV6-1 and TRBJ1-2, with 9 bases aligning to TRBD1. Germline trimming cut 6 bases from V and 2 bases from J; bases unmatched to any gene: 1. The CDR3 covers 13 residues. CDR1 is MNHNS and CDR2 is SASEGT in the germline V gene. CDR3 residues: CASRGQGNYGYTF. CDR3 DNA sequence: TGTGCCAGCAGGGGACAGGGAAACTATGGCTACACCTTC.

This clone has just one count. The rearrangement joins TRBV20-1 to TRBJ2-7; no clear D gene. The CDR3 spans 11 residues. Germline-derived CDR1 and CDR2 are DFQATT and SNEGSKA (reference sequence). Trimming took 5 bases from V and 4 from J, leaving 9 bases between them. The CDR3: CSALSEYEQYF. The CDR3 DNA reads as TGCAGTGCTCTGAGTGAGTACGAGCAGTACTTC.

This clone was observed once. The V gene is TRBV5-1, the J gene TRBJ2-2; the match to TRBD2 covers 7 bases. With 0 bases clipped from V and 1 base from J, the junction kept 3 bases outside the gene matches. This CDR3 has 16 amino acids. Germline V gives CDR1 SGHRS, CDR2 YFSETQ. The CDR3 spells CASSLVASGNTGELFF. As DNA, the CDR3 is TGCGCCAGCAGCTTGGTTGCTAGCGGGAACACCGGGGAGCTGTTTTTT.

The chain uses TRBV28 and TRBJ2-2; 8 bases agree with TRBD1. Germline trimming cut 6 bases from V and 3 bases from J; bases unmatched to any gene: 12. The V gene's germline CDR1 is MDHEN and CDR2 SYDVKM. This CDR3 is built from 17 residues. CDR3 region: CASRTGQGARDTGELFF. The CDR3 bases are TGTGCCAGCAGGACGGGGCAGGGGGCGAGGGACACCGGGGAGCTGTTTTTT.

This clone appeared a few times. The chain links TRBV2 to TRBJ2-7, with D unclear. The CDR3 consists of 14 residues. Trimming took 5 bases from V and 0 from J, leaving 11 bases between them. Germline V lookup: CDR1 SNHLY, CDR2 FYNNEI. The CDR3 sequence: CASSPSRISYEQYF. CDR3 coding DNA: TGTGCCAGCAGTCCATCTAGAATCTCCTACGAGCAGTACTTC. The whole variable domain, filled in from reference TRBV2 and TRBJ2-7, reads EPEVTQTPSHQVTQMGQEVILRCVPISNHLYFYWYRQILGQKVEFLVSFYNNEISEKSEIFDDQFSVERPDGSNFTLKIRSTKLEDSAMYFCASSPSRISYEQYFGPGTRLTVT.

In this sample, this clone turned up a few times. The chain carries TRBV7-2 and TRBJ2-7; 12 bases are shared with TRBD2. Trimming at V came to 5 bases and at J to 3 bases, leaving 5 bases not matched to a gene. The CDR3 covers 15 residues. The V gene's germline CDR1 is SGHTA and CDR2 FQGNSA. CDR3 region: CASSTLAGGNYEQYF. The CDR3, as DNA: TGTGCCAGCAGCACCCTAGCGGGAGGGAACTACGAGCAGTACTTC.